Shown below are 32 T cell receptor beta chains from a single sample sequenced in a study of T cells after yellow fever vaccination. TCRdb reprocessed the 5' RACE reads with MiXCR, giving one entry per CDR3 protein. Found here are around 600,000 distinct CDR3 sequences, 9% to 15% of them singletons; the top ten hold about 15%. The specimen comprised PBMCs, sampled on the day of the yellow fever booster vaccination. These receptors were collected from a man aged 25 to 40 who received the YFV17D yellow fever vaccine.

This clonotype was counted many times. The chain links TRBV3-1 to TRBJ1-2, with a tentative D call TRBD1 (6 bases). This CDR3 has 12 residues. Germline V gene data show CDR1 as LGHDT and CDR2 as YNNKEL (reference sequence). Trimming left V 4 bases short and J 5 bases short, with 8 bases between. CDR3 DNA sequence: TGTGCCAGCAGCCGGACAGTTTATGGCTACACCTTC. The encoded protein is CASSRTVYGYTF.

This clonotype was observed many times. The rearrangement uses TRBV5-1 and TRBJ2-2; TRBD1 matches 7 bases. With V trimmed by 4 bases and J by 7 bases, 10 bases remained unmatched. There are 15 residues in the CDR3. From germline, CDR1 is SGHRS and CDR2 YFSETQ. The CDR3 is CASSQQGLGIGELFF. As DNA, the CDR3 is TGCGCCAGCAGCCAACAGGGGCTGGGGATCGGGGAGCTGTTTTTT.

The chain recombines TRBV7-2 with TRBJ2-2; 7 nucleotides match TRBD2. Germline V gene lookup returns CDR1 SGHTA and CDR2 FQGNSA. There are 16 residues in the CDR3. V was pared by 5 bases and J by 4 bases, with 10 bases of the junction left unmatched. The CDR3 DNA follows: TGTGCCAGCAGCCCAAGGTGGGAGGGAGGCACCGGGGAGCTGTTTTTT. Its translation: CASSPRWEGGTGELFF.

This clonotype occurred many times. V is TRBV6-5 and J is TRBJ2-7, with 7 bases identical to TRBD1. The CDR3 length is 14 residues. V lost 5 bases and J lost 3; bases outside the gene matches: 7. CDR1 and CDR2 from the germline V gene are MNHEY and SVGAGI. The CDR3 loop reads CASSTGVNNYEQYF. CDR3 in DNA: TGTGCCAGCAGTACAGGGGTTAATAACTACGAGCAGTACTTC.

This chain links TRBV7-8 with TRBJ2-1, with D possibly being TRBD2 (5 bases). In germline, CDR1 is SGHVS, CDR2 FQNEAQ. This CDR3 contains 15 residues. The germline V and J ends were trimmed by 7 bases and 7 bases, with 20 bases remaining between them. The CDR3 region is CASIQYAFGGNEQFF. CDR3 bases: TGTGCCAGCATCCAGTACGCGTTCGGCGGGAATGAGCAGTTCTTC.

V is TRBV20-1 and J is TRBJ2-7, with TRBD2 matching 14 bases. Germline V gene sequence: CDR1 DFQATT, CDR2 SNEGSKA (reference sequence). The junction had 7 bases not matched to a gene; V was cut back by 5 bases and J by 4 bases. The CDR3 is 15 amino acids. CDR3 bases: TGCAGTGCTGAGGAAGGGACTAGCGGGAGTTACGAGCAGTACTTC. It specifies CSAEEGTSGSYEQYF.

The chain uses TRBV5-6 and TRBJ2-1; D is possibly TRBD2 (5 bases). Trimming pared 4 bases from V and 9 bases from J, leaving 20 bases between. Germline V CDR1 and CDR2: SGHDT, YYEEEE. CDR3 size: 15 residues. This CDR3 reads CASSVGSRGRAEQFF. The CDR3 region has the DNA TGTGCCAGCAGCGTCGGGTCGCGTGGGAGAGCTGAGCAGTTCTTC.

This clonotype has a handful of counts. The chain employs TRBV20-1 and TRBJ2-1, with 13 positions matching TRBD2. This CDR3 comprises 14 residues. Germline-derived CDR1 and CDR2 are DFQATT and SNEGSKA (reference sequence). The trim removed 5 bases at V and 7 bases at J, leaving 5 bases unmatched. The CDR3 coding sequence is TGCAGTGCTCTACGGACTAGCGGGGGTAATGAGCAGTTCTTC. Encoded protein: CSALRTSGGNEQFF.

This chain connects TRBV7-8 to TRBJ1-5; possible D gene TRBD1, 5 bases. This CDR3 has 16 amino acids. Germline-derived CDR1 and CDR2 are SGHVS and FQNEAQ. V was shortened by 4 bases and J by 1 base, with 14 bases between the two germline ends. The CDR3 spells CASSSSYRRSNQPQHF. The CDR3 DNA sequence: TGTGCCAGCAGCTCATCCTACAGGAGGAGCAATCAGCCCCAGCATTTT.

The rearrangement links TRBV7-2 to TRBJ1-5; D perhaps matches TRBD1 (5 bases). The CDR3 sequence is 14 residues long. CDR1 and CDR2 from the germline V gene are SGHTA and FQGNSA. The V gene lost 0 bases and the J gene lost 6 bases, with 9 bases spanning the gap. The CDR3 DNA follows: TGTGCCAGCAGCTTAGCGCCCAGGGTTCAGCCCCAGCATTTT. Its translation: CASSLAPRVQPQHF.

This clonotype was observed many times. The chain carries TRBV7-2 and TRBJ1-5, with D hard to call. This CDR3 has 13 residues. The V end was cut by 5 bases, the J end by 2 bases, with 7 bases between. The V gene's germline CDR1 is SGHTA and CDR2 FQGNSA. The CDR3 nucleotides read TGTGCCAGCAGCCCGAAGGGCAATCAGCCCCAGCATTTT. Translation: CASSPKGNQPQHF.

This sequence joins TRBV5-5 and TRBJ2-7; the match to TRBD1 covers 8 bases. V gave up 1 base and J gave up 2 bases; unmatched junction bases: 8. CDR1 and CDR2 from the germline V gene are SGHKS and YYEKEE (reference sequence). This CDR3 has 16 residues. In DNA form, the CDR3 reads TGTGCCAGCAGCTTGTCCAAAAGACAGGGGCCCTACGAGCAGTACTTC. Protein product: CASSLSKRQGPYEQYF.

The V call is TRBV7-9, the J call TRBJ2-1; TRBD1 agrees at 8 bases. V was pared by 5 bases and J by 4 bases, with 10 bases of the junction left unmatched. CDR1 SEHNR and CDR2 FQNEAQ come from the germline V gene (reference sequence). The CDR3 consists of 16 residues. The CDR3 DNA is TGTGCCAGCAGCCCATTTACAGGGGGGAGTTACAATGAGCAGTTCTTC. It translates to CASSPFTGGSYNEQFF. Based on the CDR3 plus reference TRBV7-9 and TRBJ2-1, the full variable domain is DTGVSQNPRHKITKRGQNVTFRCDPISEHNRLYWYRQTLGQGPEFLTYFQNEAQLEKSRLLSDRFSAERPKGSFSTLEIQRTEQGDSAMYLCASSPFTGGSYNEQFFGPGTRLTVL.

The V and J genes are TRBV30 and TRBJ2-7; D unresolved. The V and J ends lost 1 base and 3 bases respectively, with 13 bases between them. The CDR3 has 14 amino acids. Germline V gives CDR1 GTSNPN, CDR2 SVGIG (reference sequence). The CDR3 coding sequence is TGTGCCTGGAGTGCGGGTGGCGGAATCTACGAGCAGTACTTC. It codes for CAWSAGGGIYEQYF.

The chain employs TRBV30 and TRBJ2-1; 7 bases fit TRBD2. The CDR3 runs 14 residues. CDR1 and CDR2 from the germline V gene are GTSNPN and SVGIG (reference sequence). Trimming at V came to 1 base and at J to 0 bases, leaving 0 bases not matched to a gene. The CDR3 DNA reads TGTGCCTGGAGTGGGACTAGCTCCTACAATGAGCAGTTCTTC. It codes for CAWSGTSSYNEQFF.

The rearrangement joins TRBV20-1 to TRBJ2-7; D is tentatively TRBD1 or TRBD2 (5 bases each). The V end was cut by 8 bases, the J end by 2 bases, with 22 bases between. From germline, CDR1 is DFQATT and CDR2 SNEGSKA (reference sequence). CDR3 length: 15 residues. CDR3 protein: CSTPPRGRITYEQYF. In DNA, the CDR3 is TGCAGTACCCCTCCGAGGGGCAGGATCACCTACGAGCAGTACTTC.

This clonotype was observed a handful of times. V and J are TRBV11-1 and TRBJ2-3; D is unclear. This CDR3 comprises 15 residues. Germline CDR1 is SGHAT and CDR2 is FQDESV (reference sequence). Trimming stripped 2 bases from V and 0 bases from J, with 9 bases between. In nucleotides, the CDR3 is TGTGCCAGCAGCTTATCCATCGGTAGCACAGATACGCAGTATTTT. It yields the protein CASSLSIGSTDTQYF.

Many counts were recorded for this clonotype. The V call is TRBV20-1, the J call TRBJ2-4; possibly TRBD1 or TRBD2 for D (5 bases each). This CDR3 has 15 residues. V dropped 6 bases and J dropped 0 bases, with 15 bases sitting between them. The V gene's germline CDR1 is DFQATT and CDR2 SNEGSKA (reference sequence). CDR3 sequence (DNA): TGCAGTGCCCGCCCGGGACGGATAGCCAAAAACATTCAGTACTTC. This sequence encodes CSARPGRIAKNIQYF.

The chain links TRBV20-1 to TRBJ1-6; D unresolved. Germline assignment: CDR1 DFQATT and CDR2 SNEGSKA (reference sequence). CDR3 length: 14 amino acids. Trimming shortened V by 1 base and J by 8 bases, and 12 bases separated the two germline ends. Here the CDR3 DNA reads TGCAGTGCTAGAGCGGCCAGGTCGGATTCACCCCTCCACTTT. Its translation is CSARAARSDSPLHF.

Only a few counts were recorded for this clonotype. The V call is TRBV12-3 or TRBV12-4, the J call TRBJ2-2, with D unclear. This CDR3 region has 14 residues. Trimming removed 5 bases at V and 10 bases at J, with 17 bases between. This chain's CDR3 is CASSKEPRLLELFF. The CDR3 DNA reads as TGTGCCAGCAGTAAGGAACCTCGCCTTCTGGAGCTGTTTTTT.

The gene calls are TRBV7-2 and TRBJ2-5, with 9 bases identical to TRBD1. This CDR3 has 15 amino acids. Germline V gives CDR1 SGHTA, CDR2 FQGNSA. After removal of 6 bases from V and 5 bases from J, the junction contained 10 bases not matched to a gene. CDR3 sequence (DNA): TGTGCCAGCAGTCTTGGGGACAGGGATGTGGAGACCCAGTACTTC. As protein: CASSLGDRDVETQYF.

In its sample, this clonotype was seen a few times. The rearrangement links TRBV7-2 to TRBJ2-4; possible D gene TRBD1, 6 bases. The CDR3 extends over 16 amino acids. Germline values: CDR1 SGHTA, CDR2 FQGNSA. V lost 1 base and J lost 3, with 13 bases in between. CDR3 sequence: CASSLDAGAGKNIQYF. CDR3 bases: TGTGCCAGCAGCTTAGATGCAGGGGCTGGCAAAAACATTCAGTACTTC. Full variable domain (missing parts from reference TRBV7-2 and TRBJ2-4): GAGVSQSPSNKVTEKGKDVELRCDPISGHTALYWYRQSLGQGLEFLIYFQGNSAPDKSGLPSDRFSAERTGGSVSTLTIQRTQQEDSAVYLCASSLDAGAGKNIQYFGAGTRLSVL.

The table lists this clonotype with a few counts. This chain connects TRBV11-2 to TRBJ2-1, with D unclear. With 3 bases removed from V and 3 bases from J, the gap between germline ends came to 9 bases. Germline lookup yields CDR1 SGHAT and CDR2 FQNNGV. The CDR3 is made up of 14 amino acids. The CDR3 sequence: CASSLSPDYNEQFF. CDR3 bases: TGTGCCAGCAGCTTGAGCCCGGACTACAATGAGCAGTTCTTC.

The V and J genes are TRBV15 and TRBJ1-5; D is undetermined. The CDR3 length is 18 residues. CDR1 LNHNV and CDR2 YYDKDF come from the germline V gene (reference sequence). V was shortened by 0 bases and J by 0 bases, with 15 bases between the two germline ends. The CDR3 here is CATSREVQSFYSNQPQHF. The CDR3, as DNA: TGTGCCACCAGCAGAGAAGTGCAGTCTTTCTATAGCAATCAGCCCCAGCATTTT.

The rearrangement links TRBV20-1 to TRBJ2-3, with 11 bases that match TRBD2. V lost 0 bases to trimming and J lost 4 bases; unmatched junction nucleotides: 3. CDR1 and CDR2 from the germline V gene are DFQATT and SNEGSKA (reference sequence). The CDR3 has 15 amino acids. The DNA for the CDR3 is TGCAGTGCTAGAGATGGGACTAGCGGATCAGATACGCAGTATTTT. It yields the protein CSARDGTSGSDTQYF.

The rearrangement joins TRBV12-3 or TRBV12-4 to TRBJ2-2; TRBD1 or TRBD2 may be the D gene (5 bases each). With 4 bases removed from V and 1 base from J, the gap between germline ends came to 16 bases. CDR3 size: 17 residues. CDR3 DNA: TGTGCCAGCAGTTCTCCGGGACGAACCATGAACACCGGGGAGCTGTTTTTT. Its protein product is CASSSPGRTMNTGELFF.

This clonotype occurred a few times. V and J are TRBV4-3 and TRBJ2-7; 14 nucleotides line up with TRBD2. The V segment lost 2 bases and the J segment 7 bases; nucleotides outside the gene matches: 7. Germline V gene lookup returns CDR1 LGHNA and CDR2 YSLEER. This CDR3 comprises 16 residues. The CDR3 sequence: CASSQKGLAGVGEQYF. DNA of the CDR3: TGCGCCAGCAGCCAAAAGGGACTAGCGGGAGTAGGTGAGCAGTACTTC.

This clonotype was picked up a small number of times. The chain is built from TRBV7-2 and TRBJ2-3; 12 nucleotides agree with TRBD2. V shed 4 bases and J 5 bases; nucleotides not matched to a gene: 7. The CDR3 contains 16 residues. Germline V gene sequence: CDR1 SGHTA, CDR2 FQGNSA. In nucleotides, the CDR3 is TGTGCCAGCAGCTCCAGACTAGCGGGAGTCCTAGATACGCAGTATTTT. Its protein is CASSSRLAGVLDTQYF.

Many counts were recorded for this clonotype. The J gene is TRBJ2-1, the V gene TRBV7-2; a weak D match, TRBD2 (5 bases). The CDR3 contains 14 residues. Trimming removed 6 bases at V and 10 bases at J, with 19 bases between. CDR1 is SGHTA and CDR2 is FQGNSA in the germline V gene. The chain's CDR3 is CASRQRYASWEQFF. CDR3 bases: TGTGCCAGCAGACAACGATATGCTAGCTGGGAGCAGTTCTTC.

This rearrangement joins TRBV20-1 to TRBJ2-1; 7 positions agree with TRBD2. In germline, CDR1 is DFQATT, CDR2 SNEGSKA (reference sequence). After removal of 5 bases from V and 10 bases from J, the junction contained 14 bases not matched to a gene. There are 14 residues in the CDR3. As DNA, the CDR3 is TGCAGTGCTGCCCGGGGAGCGGGATGGGAGGAGCAGTTCTTC. This codes for CSAARGAGWEEQFF.

This chain links TRBV20-1 with TRBJ2-3; TRBD2 agrees at 13 bases. This CDR3 is built from 16 residues. Germline V gene data show CDR1 as DFQATT and CDR2 as SNEGSKA (reference sequence). The V gene end was trimmed by 6 bases and the J gene end by 1 base; junction bases not matched to a gene: 7. The CDR3 region has the DNA TGCAGTGCCGATGGACTAGCGGGAGTAGGCACAGATACGCAGTATTTT. Translated, it gives CSADGLAGVGTDTQYF.

As to this clonotype: A much larger clone lies one base from this, so it may be a read error. The chain employs TRBV7-9 and TRBJ2-7; no firm D call. The CDR3 sequence is 11 residues long. Germline V gene data show CDR1 as SEHNR and CDR2 as FQNEAQ (reference sequence). The chain's CDR3 is CASSTHYELYF. CDR3 bases: TGTGCCAGCAGCACCCACTACGAGCTGTACTTC.